The 21 T cell receptor beta chains below were found in one sample sequenced in a study of blood T cell repertoires in COVID-19. Libraries were prepared by immunoSEQ multiplex PCR; TCRdb keeps only in-frame clonotypes and omits some of them. The top ten clones hold approximately 3.5% of a sample with some 350,000 clones, around 91% of them seen once. Sample: peripheral blood. The receptors derive from a woman younger than 30 who had recovered from COVID-19.

The rearrangement joins TRBV24-1 to TRBJ1-5; tentatively, D is TRBD1 (6 bases). There are 24 residues in the CDR3. V dropped 0 bases and J dropped 0 bases, with 32 bases sitting between them. Germline V CDR1 and CDR2: KGHDR, SFDVKD. CDR3 DNA sequence: TGTGCCACCAGTGATTTGCCCCTCGGTCTTGGCGTTTTACGGGGGGCATATAGCAATCAGCCCCAGCATTTT. It translates to CATSDLPLGLGVLRGAYSNQPQHF.

The V call is TRBV6-1, the J call TRBJ2-3; 11 nucleotides match TRBD2. Germline V gene lookup returns CDR1 MNHNS and CDR2 SASEGT. The junction had 7 bases not matched to a gene; V was cut back by 3 bases and J by 5 bases. The CDR3 contains 16 residues. The CDR3 DNA follows: TGTGCCAGCAGTGATCGGACTAGCGGGCTAATAGATACGCAGTATTTT. Its translation: CASSDRTSGLIDTQYF.

The chain joins TRBV11-3 to TRBJ2-3; 14 nucleotides line up with TRBD2. The J segment lost 15 bases and the V segment lost 5 bases, leaving 10 bases of the junction unmatched. CDR1 is SGHNT and CDR2 is YENEEA in the germline V gene. The CDR3 is 14 residues long. The CDR3 loop is CASSPGTSGRVEYF. CDR3 bases: TGTGCCAGCAGCCCCGGGACTAGCGGGAGAGTGGAATATTTT. Variable domain in full (rest from reference TRBV11-3 and TRBJ2-3): EAGVVQSPRYKIIEKKQPVAFWCNPISGHNTLYWYLQNLGQGPELLIRYENEEAVDDSQLPKDRFSAERLKGVDSTLKIQPAELGDSAVYLCASSPGTSGRVEYFGPGTRLTVL.

The CDR3 DNA is TGTGCCAGCAGTTACTCGAGGAGTTGGAGGAACTATGGCTACACCTTC. Translated: CASSYSRSWRNYGYTF. The rearrangement links TRBV6-5 to TRBJ1-2; D not resolved. With 0 bases removed from V and 2 bases from J, the gap between germline ends came to 13 bases. Germline V gene sequence: CDR1 MNHEY, CDR2 SVGAGI. The CDR3 runs to 16 residues.

The chain is built from TRBV11-3 and TRBJ2-2; 11 bases agree with TRBD2. CDR1 SGHNT and CDR2 YENEEA come from the germline V gene. V lost 2 bases, J lost 4 bases, and 3 bases stayed unmatched. The CDR3 length is 16 residues. In nucleotides, the CDR3 is TGTGCCAGCAGCTTACGTCTAGCGGGGGGCACCGGGGAGCTGTTTTTT. Amino acids: CASSLRLAGGTGELFF. Complete variable domain (other parts from reference TRBV11-3 and TRBJ2-2): EAGVVQSPRYKIIEKKQPVAFWCNPISGHNTLYWYLQNLGQGPELLIRYENEEAVDDSQLPKDRFSAERLKGVDSTLKIQPAELGDSAVYLCASSLRLAGGTGELFFGEGSRLTVL.

The chain recombines TRBV6-5 with TRBJ1-2, with D possibly being TRBD1 (6 bases). Trimming cost V 7 bases and J 8 bases, with 17 bases left between them. CDR3 length: 13 amino acids. Germline lookup yields CDR1 MNHEY and CDR2 SVGAGI. For the CDR3, the DNA is TGTGCCAGCATTATAGGGGCAGGGGAAGGCTACACCTTC. Its translation is CASIIGAGEGYTF.

The rearrangement links TRBV6-1 to TRBJ2-7; D is unresolved. V was clipped by 0 bases and J by 4 bases, with 7 bases between them. The CDR3 is made up of 13 amino acids. The germline V gene encodes CDR1 MNHNS and CDR2 SASEGT. The DNA of the CDR3 is TGTGCCAGCAGTGAAGCGCAGGAATACGAGCAGTACGTC. Amino acid sequence: CASSEAQEYEQYV.

The CDR3 sequence: CDSAREPDEQYV. In nucleotides, the CDR3 is TGTGATTCGGCGCGGGAGCCCGACGAGCAGTACGTC. The rearrangement links TRBV7-5 to TRBJ2-7; the table's D call of TRBD2 was not tested on the DNA. TRBV7-5 is tagged as a pseudogene. The CDR3 contains 12 residues.

The chain joins TRBV9 to TRBJ1-2; D is undetermined. In germline, CDR1 is SGDLS, CDR2 YYNGEE. Trimming cost V 4 bases and J 0 bases, with 16 bases left between them. The CDR3 contains 16 residues. The CDR3 DNA sequence: TGTGCCAGCAGCCGAGTAGGTTCAGCGCCTAACTATGGCTACACCTTC. Translation: CASSRVGSAPNYGYTF.

The rearrangement joins TRBV7-7 to TRBJ2-5, with D perhaps TRBD2 (5 bases). V was shortened by 5 bases and J by 5 bases, with 9 bases between the two germline ends. Germline CDR1 reads SSHAT; CDR2 reads FNYEAQ (reference sequence). This CDR3 region has 12 residues. The CDR3: CASSPRGETQYF. The CDR3 DNA is TGTGCCAGCAGCCCCAGAGGGGAGACCCAGTACTTC. The whole variable domain, filled in from reference TRBV7-7 and TRBJ2-5, reads GAGVSQSPRYKVTKRGQDVTLRCDPISSHATLYWYQQALGQGPEFLTYFNYEAQPDKSGLPSDRFSAERPEGSISTLTIQRTEQRDSAMYRCASSPRGETQYFGPGTRLLVL.

The V and J genes are TRBV6-5 and TRBJ2-2; weak D call: TRBD1 (6 bases). Germline lookup yields CDR1 MNHEY and CDR2 SVGAGI. V was shortened by 6 bases and J by 3 bases, with 14 bases between the two germline ends. The CDR3 has 15 amino acids. CDR3 nucleotide sequence: TGTGCCAGCAGCCGCGGACAGACCCACACCGGGGAGCTGTTTTTT. It translates to CASSRGQTHTGELFF.

The rearrangement links TRBV7-6 to TRBJ2-7; 7 nucleotides match TRBD2. The germline V gene encodes CDR1 SGHVS and CDR2 FNYEAQ. The length of the CDR3 is 15 residues. The trim removed 2 bases at V and 3 bases at J, leaving 7 bases unmatched. The CDR3 bases are TGTGCCAGCAGCTTAACACTAGCGACTTTCTACGAGCAGTACGTC. Residues: CASSLTLATFYEQYV.

The chain is built from TRBV28 and TRBJ2-1; TRBD2 is a possible D gene (5 bases). V lost 5 bases, J lost 0 bases, and 11 bases lay in between. The length of the CDR3 is 15 residues. Germline loops: CDR1 MDHEN, CDR2 SYDVKM. Here the CDR3 DNA reads TGTGCCAGCAGTGGCCCGGGGAGCTCCTACAATGAGCAGTTCTTC. It specifies CASSGPGSSYNEQFF.

This chain connects TRBV6-2 or TRBV6-3 to TRBJ1-6, with 9 bases aligning to TRBD1. V was pared by 5 bases and J by 7 bases, with 6 bases of the junction left unmatched. Germline V gives CDR1 MNHEY, CDR2 SVGEGT. This CDR3 is 15 amino acids long. CDR3 in DNA: TGTGCCAGCAGTAGATCGACAGGGGGAAATTCACCCCTCCACTTT. It is translated as CASSRSTGGNSPLHF.

The chain is built from TRBV6-5 and TRBJ2-3; TRBD2 might be the D (6 bases). The CDR3 totals 16 residues. Germline CDR1 is MNHEY and CDR2 is SVGAGI. The ends were cut back, 4 bases at V and 1 base at J, with 15 bases in the middle. The CDR3 loop is CASSSLPGSGTDTQYF. DNA of the CDR3: TGTGCCAGCAGTTCCCTCCCCGGGAGCGGCACAGATACGCAGTATTTT.

The chain has TRBV5-1 and TRBJ1-5; D not certain. The V end lost 4 bases, the J end lost 3 bases, and 11 bases lay between the germline ends. In germline, CDR1 is SGHRS, CDR2 YFSETQ. The length of the CDR3 is 14 residues. The CDR3 coding sequence is TGCGCCAGCAGCCCCGGGTCGGACAATCAGCCCCAGCATTTT. Protein: CASSPGSDNQPQHF.

The chain has TRBV10-2 and TRBJ2-2; 9 bases match TRBD2. The CDR3 runs to 14 residues. Germline CDR1 WSHSY, CDR2 SAAADI. V gave up 5 bases and J gave up 5 bases; unmatched junction bases: 3. CDR3 residues: CASSRLAETGELFF. Written as DNA, the CDR3 is TGCGCCAGCAGTCGACTAGCGGAGACCGGGGAGCTGTTTTTT.

The CDR3 sequence: CASSLGGTSRETQYF. CDR3 in DNA: TGTGCCAGCAGCTTAGGCGGGACTAGCCGGGAGACCCAGTACTTC. The V call is TRBV7-8, the J call TRBJ2-5, with 9 nucleotides matching TRBD2. The germline CDR1 and CDR2 sequences are SGHVS and FQNEAQ. There are 15 residues in the CDR3. The junction had 5 bases not matched to a gene; V was cut back by 1 base and J by 5 bases.

This chain joins TRBV5-5 and TRBJ1-6; D possibly corresponds to TRBD1 (6 bases). Deletions cut 2 bases from V and 8 bases from J, with 29 bases between. Germline V gene data show CDR1 as SGHKS and CDR2 as YYEKEE (reference sequence). The CDR3 is 20 amino acids. CDR3 region: CASSFYPPGEVGLYHSPLHF. As DNA, the CDR3 is TGTGCCAGCAGCTTCTATCCGCCAGGGGAAGTGGGCCTGTATCATTCACCCCTCCACTTT.

This sequence joins TRBV7-8 and TRBJ2-5; no reliable D call. Trimming left V 6 bases short and J 2 bases short, with 16 bases between. This CDR3 has 15 amino acids. Germline CDR1 and CDR2: SGHVS and FQNEAQ. The CDR3 sequence: CASSRSTGRQETQYF. CDR3 DNA sequence: TGTGCCAGCAGTCGCTCGACTGGAAGACAAGAGACCCAGTACTTC.

This chain links TRBV6-2 or TRBV6-3 with TRBJ2-1; 8 nucleotides agree with TRBD2. The length of the CDR3 is 16 residues. Germline V lookup: CDR1 MNHEY, CDR2 SVGEGT. V shed 6 bases, J shed 2 bases, and the junction held 9 bases outside the gene matches. The CDR3 protein is CASSSPETSAYNEQFF. DNA for the CDR3: TGTGCCAGCAGCTCCCCCGAGACTAGCGCCTACAATGAGCAGTTCTTC.